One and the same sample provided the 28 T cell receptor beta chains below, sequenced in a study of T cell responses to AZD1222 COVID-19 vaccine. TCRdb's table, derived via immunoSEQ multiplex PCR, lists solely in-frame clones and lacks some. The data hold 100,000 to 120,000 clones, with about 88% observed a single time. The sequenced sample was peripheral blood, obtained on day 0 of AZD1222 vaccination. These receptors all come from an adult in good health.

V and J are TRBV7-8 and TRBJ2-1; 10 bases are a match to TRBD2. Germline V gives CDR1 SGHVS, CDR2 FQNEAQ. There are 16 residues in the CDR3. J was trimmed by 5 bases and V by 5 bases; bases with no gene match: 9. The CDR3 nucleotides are TGTGCCAGCAGCCCCACTCGGACTAGCGGTGACAATGAGCAGTTCTTC. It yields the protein CASSPTRTSGDNEQFF. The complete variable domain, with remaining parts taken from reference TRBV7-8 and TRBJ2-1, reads GAGVSQSPRYKVAKRGQDVALRCDPISGHVSLFWYQQALGQGPEFLTYFQNEAQLDKSGLPSDRFFAERPEGSVSTLKIQRTQQEDSAVYLCASSPTRTSGDNEQFFGPGTRLTVL.

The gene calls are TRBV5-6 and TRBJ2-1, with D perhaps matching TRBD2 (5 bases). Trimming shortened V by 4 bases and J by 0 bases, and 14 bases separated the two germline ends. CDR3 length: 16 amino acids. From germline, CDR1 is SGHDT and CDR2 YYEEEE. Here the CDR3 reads CASSLGLMSSYNEQFF. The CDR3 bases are TGTGCCAGCAGCCTCGGACTGATGAGCTCCTACAATGAGCAGTTCTTC.

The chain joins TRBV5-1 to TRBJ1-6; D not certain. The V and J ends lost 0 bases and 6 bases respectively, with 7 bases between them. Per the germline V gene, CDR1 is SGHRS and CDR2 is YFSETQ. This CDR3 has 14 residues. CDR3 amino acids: CASSLGASNSPLHF. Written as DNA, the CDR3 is TGCGCCAGCAGCTTGGGGGCGTCTAATTCACCCCTCCACTTT.

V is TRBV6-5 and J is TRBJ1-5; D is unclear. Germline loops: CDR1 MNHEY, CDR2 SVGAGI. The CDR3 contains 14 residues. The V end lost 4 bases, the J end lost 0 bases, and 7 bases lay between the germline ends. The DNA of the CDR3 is TGTGCCAGCAGTTCCCCCTATAGCAATCAGCCCCAGCATTTT. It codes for CASSSPYSNQPQHF.

The CDR3 bases are TGTGCCTGGAGTTCGGGACAGGGGATTTATGGCTACACCTTC. Protein sequence: CAWSSGQGIYGYTF. The chain couples TRBV30 to TRBJ1-2; 10 bases agree with TRBD1. The CDR3 is 14 residues long. CDR1 and CDR2 from the germline V gene are GTSNPN and SVGIG (reference sequence). V was pared by 2 bases and J by 5 bases, with 5 bases of the junction left unmatched.

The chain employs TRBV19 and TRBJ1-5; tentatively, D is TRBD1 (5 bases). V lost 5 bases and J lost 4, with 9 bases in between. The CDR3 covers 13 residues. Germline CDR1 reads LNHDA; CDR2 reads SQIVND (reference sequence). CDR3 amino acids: CASSVDKNQPQHF. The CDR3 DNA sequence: TGTGCCAGTAGTGTGGACAAAAATCAGCCCCAGCATTTT.

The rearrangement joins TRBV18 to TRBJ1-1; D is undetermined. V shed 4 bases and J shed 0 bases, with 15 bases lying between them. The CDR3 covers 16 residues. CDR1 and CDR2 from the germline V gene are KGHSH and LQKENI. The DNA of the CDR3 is TGTGCCAGCTCACGCGTGGCCAGTGCTATGAACACTGAAGCTTTCTTT. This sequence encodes CASSRVASAMNTEAFF.

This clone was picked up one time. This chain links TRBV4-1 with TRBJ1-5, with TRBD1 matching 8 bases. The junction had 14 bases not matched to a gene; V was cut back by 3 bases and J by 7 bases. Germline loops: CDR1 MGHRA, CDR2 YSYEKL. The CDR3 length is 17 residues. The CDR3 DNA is TGCGCCAGCAGCCACAAAAGCCCCACAGGGGGAGGACAGCCCCAGCATTTT. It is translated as CASSHKSPTGGGQPQHF.

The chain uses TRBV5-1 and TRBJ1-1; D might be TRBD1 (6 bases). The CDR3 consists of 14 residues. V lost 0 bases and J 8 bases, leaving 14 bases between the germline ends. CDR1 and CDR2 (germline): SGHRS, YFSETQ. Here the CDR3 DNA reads TGCGCCAGCAGCTTGGGACATGGGACACCCGAAGCTTTCTTT. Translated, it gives CASSLGHGTPEAFF.

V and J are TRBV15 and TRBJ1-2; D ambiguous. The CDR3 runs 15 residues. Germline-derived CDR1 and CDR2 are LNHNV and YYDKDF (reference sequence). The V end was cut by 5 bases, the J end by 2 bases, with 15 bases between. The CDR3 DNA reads TGTGCCACCAGCCCCATTGAGCTCCTCAACTATGGCTACACCTTC. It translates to CATSPIELLNYGYTF.

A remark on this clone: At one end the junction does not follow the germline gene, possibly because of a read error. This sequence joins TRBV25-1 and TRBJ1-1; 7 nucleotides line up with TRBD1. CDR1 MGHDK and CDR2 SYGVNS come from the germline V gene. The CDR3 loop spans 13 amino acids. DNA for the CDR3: TGTGCAAGCAGGGTGGACAGGTCGGGTGAAGCTTTCTTT. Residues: CASRVDRSGEAFF.

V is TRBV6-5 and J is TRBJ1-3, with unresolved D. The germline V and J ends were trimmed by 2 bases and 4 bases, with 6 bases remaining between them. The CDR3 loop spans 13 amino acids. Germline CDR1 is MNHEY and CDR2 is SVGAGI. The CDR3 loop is CASSYRAGNTIYF. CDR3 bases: TGTGCCAGCAGTTACCGTGCAGGAAACACCATATATTTT.

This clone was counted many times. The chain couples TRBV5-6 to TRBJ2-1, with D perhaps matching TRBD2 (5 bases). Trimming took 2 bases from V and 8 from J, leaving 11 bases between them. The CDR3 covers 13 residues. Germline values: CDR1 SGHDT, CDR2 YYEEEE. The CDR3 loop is CASSFGILHEQFF. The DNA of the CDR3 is TGTGCCAGCAGCTTCGGGATCCTCCATGAGCAGTTCTTC.

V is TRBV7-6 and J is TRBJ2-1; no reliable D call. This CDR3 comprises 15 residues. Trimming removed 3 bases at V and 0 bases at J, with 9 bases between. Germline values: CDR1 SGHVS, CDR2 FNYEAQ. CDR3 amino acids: CASSFDASSYNEQFF. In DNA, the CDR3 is TGTGCCAGCAGCTTCGACGCGAGCTCCTACAATGAGCAGTTCTTC. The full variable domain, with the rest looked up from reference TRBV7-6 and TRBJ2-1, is GAGVSQSPRYKVTKRGQDVALRCDPISGHVSLYWYRQALGQGPEFLTYFNYEAQQDKSGLPNDRFSAERPEGSISTLTIQRTEQRDSAMYRCASSFDASSYNEQFFGPGTRLTVL.

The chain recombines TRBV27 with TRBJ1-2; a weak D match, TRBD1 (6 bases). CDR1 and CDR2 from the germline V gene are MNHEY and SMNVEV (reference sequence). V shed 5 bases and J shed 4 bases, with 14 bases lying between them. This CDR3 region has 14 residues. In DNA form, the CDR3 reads TGTGCCAGCAGTAGAGCGGGACAAACCTATGGCTACACCTTC. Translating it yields CASSRAGQTYGYTF.

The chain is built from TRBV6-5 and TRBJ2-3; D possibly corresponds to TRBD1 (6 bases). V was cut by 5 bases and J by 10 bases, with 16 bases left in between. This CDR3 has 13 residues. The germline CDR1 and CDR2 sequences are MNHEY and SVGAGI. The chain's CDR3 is CASSRTGLPSQYF. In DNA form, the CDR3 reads TGTGCCAGCAGTCGAACAGGGTTACCCTCGCAGTATTTT.

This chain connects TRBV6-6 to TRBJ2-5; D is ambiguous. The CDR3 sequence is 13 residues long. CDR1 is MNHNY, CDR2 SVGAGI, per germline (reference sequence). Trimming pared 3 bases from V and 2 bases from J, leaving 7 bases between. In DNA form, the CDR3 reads TGTGCCAGCAGTTATGGCTTACAAGAGACCCAGTACTTC. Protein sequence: CASSYGLQETQYF.

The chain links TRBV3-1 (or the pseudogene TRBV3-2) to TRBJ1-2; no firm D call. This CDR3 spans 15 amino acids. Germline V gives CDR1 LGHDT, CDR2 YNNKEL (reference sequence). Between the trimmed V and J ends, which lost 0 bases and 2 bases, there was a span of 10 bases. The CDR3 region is CASSQDAIWNYGYTF. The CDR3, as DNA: TGTGCCAGCAGCCAAGATGCCATCTGGAACTATGGCTACACCTTC.

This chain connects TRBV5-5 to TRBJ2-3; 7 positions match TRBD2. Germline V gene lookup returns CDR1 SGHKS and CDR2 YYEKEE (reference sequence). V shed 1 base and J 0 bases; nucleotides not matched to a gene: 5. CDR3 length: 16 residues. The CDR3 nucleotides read TGTGCCAGCAGCTTGAACCCAGCGGGGAGCACAGATACGCAGTATTTT. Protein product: CASSLNPAGSTDTQYF.

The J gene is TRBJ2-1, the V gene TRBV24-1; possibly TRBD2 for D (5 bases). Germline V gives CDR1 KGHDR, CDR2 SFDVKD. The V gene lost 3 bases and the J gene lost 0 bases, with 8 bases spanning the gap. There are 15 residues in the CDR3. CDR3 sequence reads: CATSDQRSSYNEQFF. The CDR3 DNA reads TGTGCCACCAGTGATCAGCGGAGCTCCTACAATGAGCAGTTCTTC.

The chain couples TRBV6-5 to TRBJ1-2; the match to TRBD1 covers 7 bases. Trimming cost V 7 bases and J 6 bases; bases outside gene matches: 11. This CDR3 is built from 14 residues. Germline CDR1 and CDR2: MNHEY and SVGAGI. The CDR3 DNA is TGTGCCAGCATCCGACAGGGTCGAGGGGATGGCTACACCTTC. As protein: CASIRQGRGDGYTF.

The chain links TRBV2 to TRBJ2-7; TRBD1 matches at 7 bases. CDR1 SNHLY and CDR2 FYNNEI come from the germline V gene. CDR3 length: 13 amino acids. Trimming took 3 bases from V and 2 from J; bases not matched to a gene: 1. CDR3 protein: CASSDTGAYEQYF. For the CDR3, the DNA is TGTGCCAGCAGTGATACAGGGGCCTACGAGCAGTACTTC.

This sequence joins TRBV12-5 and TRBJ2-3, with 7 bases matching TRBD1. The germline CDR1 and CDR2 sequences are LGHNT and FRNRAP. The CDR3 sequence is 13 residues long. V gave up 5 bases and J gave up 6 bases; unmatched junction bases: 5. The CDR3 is CASGGIRGDTQYF. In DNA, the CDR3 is TGTGCTAGTGGTGGTATCAGGGGGGATACGCAGTATTTT. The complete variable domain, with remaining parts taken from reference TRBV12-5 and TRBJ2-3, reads DARVTQTPRHKVTEMGQEVTMRCQPILGHNTVFWYRQTMMQGLELLAYFRNRAPLDDSGMPKDRFSAEMPDATLATLKIQPSEPRDSAVYFCASGGIRGDTQYFGPGTRLTVL.

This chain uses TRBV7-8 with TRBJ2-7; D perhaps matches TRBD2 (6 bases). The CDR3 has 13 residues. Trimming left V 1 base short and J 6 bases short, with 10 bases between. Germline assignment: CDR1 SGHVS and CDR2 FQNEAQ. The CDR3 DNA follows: TGTGCCAGCAGCTTAGACTCGGGGGTCGAGCAGTACTTC. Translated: CASSLDSGVEQYF.

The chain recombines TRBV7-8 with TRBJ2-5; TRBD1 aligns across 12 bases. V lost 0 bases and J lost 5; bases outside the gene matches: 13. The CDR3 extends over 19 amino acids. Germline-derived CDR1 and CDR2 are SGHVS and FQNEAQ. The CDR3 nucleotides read TGTGCCAGCAGCTTAGCGAAATCCTCGGGGGACAGGGGGCGGGAGACCCAGTACTTC. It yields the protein CASSLAKSSGDRGRETQYF.

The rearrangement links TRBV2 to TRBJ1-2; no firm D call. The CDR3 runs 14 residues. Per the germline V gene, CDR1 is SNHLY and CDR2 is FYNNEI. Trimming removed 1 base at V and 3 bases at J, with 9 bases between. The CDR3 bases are TGTGCCAGCAGTGAAGGTCGGTCCCACTATGGCTACACCTTC. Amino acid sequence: CASSEGRSHYGYTF.

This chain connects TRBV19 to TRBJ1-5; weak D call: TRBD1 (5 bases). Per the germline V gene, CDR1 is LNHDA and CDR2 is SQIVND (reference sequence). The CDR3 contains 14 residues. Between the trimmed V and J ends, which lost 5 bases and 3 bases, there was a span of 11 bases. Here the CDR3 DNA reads TGTGCCAGTAGTCCCAGGGCAGACAATCAGCCCCAGCATTTT. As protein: CASSPRADNQPQHF.

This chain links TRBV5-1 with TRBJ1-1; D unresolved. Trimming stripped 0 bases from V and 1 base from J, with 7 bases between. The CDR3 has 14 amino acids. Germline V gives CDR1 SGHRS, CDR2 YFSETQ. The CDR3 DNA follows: TGCGCCAGCAGCTTGGGCCAGCCGAACACTGAAGCTTTCTTT. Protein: CASSLGQPNTEAFF. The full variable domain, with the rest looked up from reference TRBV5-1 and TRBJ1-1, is KAGVTQTPRYLIKTRGQQVTLSCSPISGHRSVSWYQQTPGQGLQFLFEYFSETQRNKGNFPGRFSGRQFSNSRSEMNVSTLELGDSALYLCASSLGQPNTEAFFGQGTRLTVV.